This TCR beta chain comes out of a study of long-term antiretroviral therapy in people with HIV. The libraries were made with immunoSEQ v3.0 at survey level. Sequenced by immunoSEQ multiplex PCR; TCRdb stores in-frame clones only, minus some. The sample lists 25,000 to 35,000 clones; around 97% were seen once. The material was unsorted PBMCs, obtained 6.9 years after starting antiretroviral therapy. The receptor was isolated from a man aged 25-45 years with HIV.

The CDR3 is CASSNDPSRPKNIQYF. The CDR3 nucleotides are TGTGCCAGCTCAAACGATCCTAGCCGCCCCAAAAACATTCAGTACTTC. This chain connects TRBV28 to TRBJ2-4; D possibly corresponds to TRBD2 (5 bases). Between the trimmed V and J ends, which lost 8 bases and 2 bases, there was a span of 19 bases. The CDR3 length is 16 residues. Germline-derived CDR1 and CDR2 are MDHEN and SYDVKM.